This entry lists 24 T cell receptor beta chains sequenced from one sample in a study of persistence of HIV-infected CD4 T cells. What these receptors recognize is not known. Anti-CD3/anti-CD28 beads served as a nonspecific positive control stimulus. CD4+ T cells upregulating both CD40 ligand and CD69 were sorted as responding cells. The immunoSEQ assay was version 4, run in survey mode. The data were produced by immunoSEQ multiplex PCR, yet TCRdb's version contains in-frame clones alone and is incomplete. This table holds roughly 43,000 clones, 89% found once. The starting material was CD4+ T cells sorted from PBMCs after roughly 18-hour stimulation, obtained from a patient who received antiretroviral therapy. The receptors were gathered from an adult man with HIV who was CMV-seropositive.

The rearrangement links TRBV5-4 to TRBJ1-6, with D possibly TRBD1 on 6 matching bases. Trimming cost V 4 bases and J 6 bases, with 17 bases left between them. This CDR3 has 16 amino acids. The germline V gene encodes CDR1 SGHNT and CDR2 YYREEE (reference sequence). This CDR3 reads CASSRGLRGFNSPLHF. CDR3 nucleotides: TGTGCCAGCAGCCGGGGGCTCAGGGGCTTTAATTCACCCCTCCACTTT.

The chain recombines TRBV9 with TRBJ2-5; D is possibly TRBD2 (6 bases). Germline assignment: CDR1 SGDLS and CDR2 YYNGEE. This CDR3 has 14 residues. V was shortened by 0 bases and J by 5 bases, with 11 bases between the two germline ends. The DNA of the CDR3 is TGTGCCAGCAGCGTAGGGGGGGTACAGGAGACCCAGTACTTC. Protein product: CASSVGGVQETQYF.

The chain recombines TRBV6-5 with TRBJ2-7, with D unclear. This CDR3 has 14 residues. Germline V gene lookup returns CDR1 MNHEY and CDR2 SVGAGI. Trimming removed 4 bases at V and 7 bases at J, with 17 bases between. The CDR3: CASSFSSRAKEQYF. CDR3 nucleotides: TGTGCCAGCAGTTTCTCATCCCGCGCCAAGGAGCAGTACTTC.

CDR3 coding DNA: TGTGCCAGTAGTATCGGGACCGGTAACACTGAAGCTTTCTTT. Protein sequence: CASSIGTGNTEAFF. The chain combines TRBV19 with TRBJ1-1, with a tentative D call TRBD1 (5 bases). This CDR3 region has 14 residues. V was trimmed by 3 bases and J by 2 bases, leaving 10 bases between them. Germline loops: CDR1 LNHDA, CDR2 SQIVND (reference sequence).

The chain uses TRBV7-9 and TRBJ1-3; tentatively, D is TRBD1 (5 bases). The CDR3 spans 18 residues. With 5 bases removed from V and 0 bases from J, the gap between germline ends came to 20 bases. Germline assignment: CDR1 SEHNR and CDR2 FQNEAQ (reference sequence). CDR3: CASSLWGTSRLSGNTIYF. The CDR3 region has the DNA TGTGCCAGCAGCCTGTGGGGGACGAGTAGACTCTCTGGAAACACCATATATTTT.

This chain connects TRBV2 to TRBJ1-1, with TRBD1 as a possible D gene (5 bases). The CDR3 has 13 amino acids. The germline V gene has CDR1 SNHLY and CDR2 FYNNEI. With 7 bases removed from V and 1 base from J, the gap between germline ends came to 10 bases. CDR3 sequence: CASMGERNTEAFF. In DNA, the CDR3 is TGTGCCAGCATGGGGGAGAGGAACACTGAAGCTTTCTTT.

V and J are TRBV2 and TRBJ1-2; TRBD1 aligns across 7 bases. Germline trimming cut 7 bases from V and 6 bases from J; bases unmatched to any gene: 8. Germline V gene sequence: CDR1 SNHLY, CDR2 FYNNEI. The CDR3 has 13 amino acids. The CDR3 DNA reads TGTGCCAGCACCCGACAGGGAATGAATGGCTACACCTTC. Residues: CASTRQGMNGYTF.

V gene TRBV5-6 combines with J gene TRBJ1-3, with unresolved D. The germline V and J ends were trimmed by 3 bases and 6 bases, with 10 bases remaining between them. The CDR3 contains 13 residues. Per germline, CDR1 SGHDT and CDR2 YYEEEE. CDR3 bases: TGTGCCAGCAGCTCGCAAGGTGCAAACACCATATATTTT. Translating it yields CASSSQGANTIYF.

The chain employs TRBV3-1 (or the pseudogene TRBV3-2) and TRBJ1-6, with 7 positions matching TRBD1. V was clipped by 2 bases and J by 9 bases; unmatched bases: 10. Germline V gene data show CDR1 as LGHDT and CDR2 as YNNKEL (reference sequence). This CDR3 has 16 residues. CDR3 nucleotides: TGTGCCAGCAGCCAATCCTCGCGGGACAGATTTTCACCCCTCCACTTT. The encoded protein is CASSQSSRDRFSPLHF.

J is TRBJ2-3 and V is TRBV5-1, with D tentatively TRBD1 (6 bases). The length of the CDR3 is 15 residues. The V end was cut by 3 bases, the J end by 4 bases, with 15 bases between. Germline V lookup: CDR1 SGHRS, CDR2 YFSETQ. The CDR3 loop is CASSSQGVKADTQYF. CDR3 DNA: TGCGCCAGCAGCTCACAGGGAGTGAAGGCAGATACGCAGTATTTT. The complete variable domain, with remaining parts taken from reference TRBV5-1 and TRBJ2-3, reads KAGVTQTPRYLIKTRGQQVTLSCSPISGHRSVSWYQQTPGQGLQFLFEYFSETQRNKGNFPGRFSGRQFSNSRSEMNVSTLELGDSALYLCASSSQGVKADTQYFGPGTRLTVL.

The chain carries TRBV11-2 and TRBJ2-1; 8 positions match TRBD1. J was trimmed by 4 bases and V by 1 base; bases with no gene match: 12. The germline V gene has CDR1 SGHAT and CDR2 FQNNGV. This CDR3 is built from 18 residues. Written as DNA, the CDR3 is TGTGCCAGCAGCTTAGTACCTCGCGGGACAGGCTTATACAATGAGCAGTTCTTC. Protein: CASSLVPRGTGLYNEQFF.

In its sample, this clone was seen once. CDR3 in amino acids: CSASGSPGSYTF. The CDR3 nucleotides are TGCAGTGCTAGTGGCAGCCCCGGGAGCTACACCTTC. V gene TRBV20-1 combines with J gene TRBJ1-2; no reliable D call. The germline V gene has CDR1 DFQATT and CDR2 SNEGSKA (reference sequence). This CDR3 comprises 12 residues. Trimming stripped 3 bases from V and 9 bases from J, with 14 bases between.

This sequence joins TRBV30 and TRBJ1-5; D is unclear. V was trimmed by 1 base and J by 0 bases, leaving 7 bases between them. The germline gives CDR1 GTSNPN, CDR2 SVGIG (reference sequence). The CDR3 is made up of 14 amino acids. CDR3 in DNA: TGTGCCTGGAGTGCGGGGATTAGCAATCAGCCCCAGCATTTT. It yields the protein CAWSAGISNQPQHF.

A single count supports this clone. The V and J genes are TRBV27 and TRBJ2-2; D gene unclear. The CDR3 has 15 amino acids. V lost 4 bases and J lost 4, with 13 bases in between. Germline-derived CDR1 and CDR2 are MNHEY and SMNVEV (reference sequence). The CDR3 nucleotides are TGTGCCAGCAGTTCCCCCAGGTCAATCACCGGGGAGCTGTTTTTT. Translation gives CASSSPRSITGELFF.

The rearrangement joins TRBV19 to TRBJ1-5; TRBD1 might be the D (5 bases). The germline gives CDR1 LNHDA, CDR2 SQIVND (reference sequence). The CDR3 length is 13 residues. V gave up 3 bases and J gave up 16 bases, with 19 bases separating them. The DNA of the CDR3 is TGTGCCAGTAGTATTATCGGGACTCCTTTTTTCCATTTT. Its translation: CASSIIGTPFFHF.

This clone was recorded only once. CDR3 DNA sequence: TGTGCCAGCAGTCCCTTGAACGGGGGGAACACCGGGGAGCTGTTTTTT. This sequence encodes CASSPLNGGNTGELFF. V and J are TRBV5-6 and TRBJ2-2; D might be TRBD2 (6 bases). Trimming removed 5 bases at V and 1 base at J, with 15 bases between. Germline CDR1 SGHDT, CDR2 YYEEEE. There are 16 residues in the CDR3.

This chain joins TRBV6-6 and TRBJ1-5; no clear D gene. Looked up from germline, CDR1 is MNHNY and CDR2 is SVGAGI (reference sequence). Trimming removed 2 bases at V and 0 bases at J, with 5 bases between. This CDR3 spans 14 amino acids. The CDR3 DNA reads TGTGCCAGCAGTTACGAGACTAGCAATCAGCCCCAGCATTTT. Encoded protein: CASSYETSNQPQHF.

J is TRBJ1-4 and V is TRBV18; 8 bases agree with TRBD1. The CDR3 contains 14 residues. In germline, CDR1 is KGHSH, CDR2 LQKENI. J gave up 7 bases and V 3 bases, and 4 bases lay outside the gene matches. Here the CDR3 reads CASSPQGATEKLFF. CDR3 nucleotides: TGTGCCAGCTCACCGCAGGGGGCGACTGAAAAACTGTTTTTT.

J is TRBJ1-2 and V is TRBV30; maybe TRBD1 (6 bases). The CDR3 has 10 residues. Germline CDR1 and CDR2: GTSNPN and SVGIG (reference sequence). The CDR3 spells CVGGSYGYTF. The CDR3 DNA reads as TGTGTAGGGGGTTCGTATGGCTACACCTTC.

V is TRBV18 and J is TRBJ2-7; no firm D call. V lost 6 bases and J 5 bases, leaving 11 bases between the germline ends. From germline, CDR1 is KGHSH and CDR2 LQKENI. The CDR3 has 12 amino acids. The DNA for the CDR3 is TGTGCCAGCTCTCTTCACAGCAACGAGCAGTACTTC. The encoded protein is CASSLHSNEQYF. The variable domain in full, with the rest retrieved from reference TRBV18 and TRBJ2-7, is NAGVMQNPRHLVRRRGQEARLRCSPMKGHSHVYWYRQLPEEGLKFMVYLQKENIIDESGMPKERFSAEFPKEGPSILRIQQVVRGDSAAYFCASSLHSNEQYFGPGTRLTVT.

The chain couples TRBV5-1 to TRBJ1-3; perhaps TRBD1 as D (6 bases). Germline V gene sequence: CDR1 SGHRS, CDR2 YFSETQ. Trimming removed 4 bases at V and 0 bases at J, with 11 bases between. This CDR3 is 15 amino acids long. This CDR3 reads CASSRGGTSGNTIYF. In DNA, the CDR3 is TGCGCCAGCAGCCGAGGGGGAACCTCTGGAAACACCATATATTTT. Complete variable domain (other parts from reference TRBV5-1 and TRBJ1-3): KAGVTQTPRYLIKTRGQQVTLSCSPISGHRSVSWYQQTPGQGLQFLFEYFSETQRNKGNFPGRFSGRQFSNSRSEMNVSTLELGDSALYLCASSRGGTSGNTIYFGEGSWLTVV.

The V call is TRBV19, the J call TRBJ2-4; D could derive from TRBD1 or TRBD2 (6 bases each). The CDR3 runs 16 residues. Germline assignment: CDR1 LNHDA and CDR2 SQIVND (reference sequence). Trimming shortened V by 5 bases and J by 1 base, and 15 bases separated the two germline ends. This chain's CDR3 is CASSGEGGLAKNIQYF. CDR3 nucleotide sequence: TGTGCCAGTAGTGGTGAGGGGGGTCTGGCCAAAAACATTCAGTACTTC.

The chain employs TRBV5-1 and TRBJ1-4; TRBD1 agrees at 7 bases. The CDR3 extends over 15 amino acids. Per germline, CDR1 SGHRS and CDR2 YFSETQ. Unmatched junction bases numbered 4, after V lost 0 bases and J lost 5 bases. This chain's CDR3 is CASSLAGTVNEKLFF. The DNA for the CDR3 is TGCGCCAGCAGCTTGGCCGGGACAGTAAATGAAAAACTGTTTTTT.

This clone came up once. This chain links TRBV2 with TRBJ1-1; no clear D. Germline lookup yields CDR1 SNHLY and CDR2 FYNNEI. The germline V and J ends were trimmed by 10 bases and 4 bases, with 16 bases remaining between them. The CDR3 consists of 13 residues. CDR3: CATMILPGTEAFF. CDR3 DNA: TGTGCCACCATGATCCTCCCGGGCACTGAAGCTTTCTTT.